Listed below are T cell receptor beta chains from one sample, sequenced in a study of beta chain features in type 1 diabetes. Libraries were prepared by immunoSEQ multiplex PCR; TCRdb keeps only in-frame clonotypes and omits some of them. Here the sample spans some 660,000 clones, roughly 13% being singletons. The material sequenced was naive CD4+ T cells from blood. The source of these receptors is a man between 18 and 29 years old with type 1 diabetes. Each CDR3 is given with its conserved first and last residue. A D gene is named only where the DNA matches it firmly. Size is omitted from some rows. Given values are once, few, many or a class for expanded clones.

>.|TRBV6-5|few|TRBJ2-2|15
TGTGCCAGCAGTTACTCGGTACGGAACACCGGGGAGCTGTTTTTT
CASSYSVRNTGELFF
>.|TRBV9|few|TRBJ2-5|13
TGTGCCAGCAGCGTCGACACCGGGGAGACCCAGTACTTC
CASSVDTGETQYF
>.|TRBV5-1|.|TRBJ2-1|12
TGCGCCAGCAGCCCTTTGACCAATGAGCAGTTCTTC
CASSPLTNEQFF
>.|TRBV20-1|.|TRBJ1-3|11
TGCAGTGCGCCACTTGGAAACACCATATATTTT
CSAPLGNTIYF
>.|TRBV27|.|TRBJ2-6|16
TGTGCCAGCAGGAACGGACAGATCTCTGGGGCCAACGTCCTGACTTTC
CASRNGQISGANVLTF
>.|TRBV6-5|.|TRBJ2-5|13
TGTGCCAGCAGCTCTCCCGCAGGGGAGACCCAGTACTTC
CASSSPAGETQYF
>.|TRBV9|.|TRBJ2-3|15
TGTGCCAGCAGCGGCTGGGGGGCCCACCCTGATACGCAGTATTTT
CASSGWGAHPDTQYF
>.|TRBV6-1|few|TRBJ1-5|14
TGTGCCAGCAGTGATGGGTGGTGGGATCAGCCCCAGCATTTT
CASSDGWWDQPQHF
>.|TRBV30|few|TRBJ2-7|14
TGTGCCTGGAGTGGGGGGACTTATCCCTACGAGCAGTACTTC
CAWSGGTYPYEQYF
>.|TRBV30|few|TRBJ2-2|14
TGTGCCTGGAGGCCTAGCGCCCTCACCGGGGAGCTGTTTTTT
CAWRPSALTGELFF
>TRBD1|TRBV12-5|.|TRBJ2-1|15
TGTGCTAGTGGTCACAGACAGGGGGTTGGCAATGAGCAGTTCTTC
CASGHRQGVGNEQFF
>TRBD2|TRBV6-1|.|TRBJ2-1|14
TGTGCCAGCAGTGAATTAGCGGGGCGTAATGAGCAGTTCTTC
CASSELAGRNEQFF
>.|TRBV7-2|.|TRBJ1-1|14
TGTGCCAGCAGCTTAGATCCCCCCGGGATTGCAGCTTTCTTT
CASSLDPPGIAAFF
>.|TRBV28|few|TRBJ2-5|14
TGTGCCAGCAGTCACCGGCAGGGGCTCGAGACCCAGTACTTC
CASSHRQGLETQYF
>.|TRBV4-3|few|TRBJ1-1|13
TGCGCCAGCAGCCCAGGGAGGAGCACTGAAGCTTTCTTT
CASSPGRSTEAFF
>.|TRBV9|.|TRBJ2-5|13
TGTGCCAGCAGCGTACAGGGGGGAGAGACCCAGTACTTC
CASSVQGGETQYF
>TRBD1|TRBV30|few|TRBJ1-1|14
TGTGCCTGGAGTGAGCCACGACGGGACAGGGGGCCTTTCTTT
CAWSEPRRDRGPFF
>.|TRBV10-1|.|TRBJ2-5|13
TGCGCCAGCAGCGCCGATGGCCAAGAGACCCAGTACTTC
CASSADGQETQYF
>TRBD2|TRBV30|.|TRBJ2-5|14
TGTGCCTGGAGCGCTAGCGGGGGGCAAGAGACCCAGTACTTC
CAWSASGGQETQYF
>TRBD2|TRBV30|few|TRBJ2-1|15
TGTGCCTGGAGTGTAGGCGGCGGGAGTTTTAACGAGCAGTTCTTC
CAWSVGGGSFNEQFF
>.|TRBV4-3|.|TRBJ1-2|14
TGCGCCAGCAGCCAACTGGACAGATCCTATGGCTACACCTTC
CASSQLDRSYGYTF
>.|TRBV9|few|TRBJ2-1|11
TGTGCCAGCAGCTCAGACAATGAGCAGTTCTTC
CASSSDNEQFF
>TRBD1|TRBV27|few|TRBJ2-7|14
TGTGCCAGCAGTTTACGACAGGGGATCCACGAGCAGTACTTC
CASSLRQGIHEQYF
>TRBD1|TRBV7-9|.|TRBJ1-1|15
TGTGCCAGCAGCTTCGGGGACAGGGCGAACACTGAAGCTTTCTTT
CASSFGDRANTEAFF
>TRBD1|TRBV28|.|TRBJ2-7|14
TGTGCCAGCACCACGGTGGGACAGTCCTACGAGCAGTACTTC
CASTTVGQSYEQYF
>.|TRBV30|.|TRBJ2-5|13
TGTGCCTGGAGTGTACCAGGGCAAGAGACCCAGTACTTC
CAWSVPGQETQYF
>.|TRBV30|few|TRBJ2-2|15
TGTGCCTGGAGTGTAGGCGGGGCGAACACCGGGGAGCTGTTTTTT
CAWSVGGANTGELFF
>.|TRBV7-3|few|TRBJ2-1|14
TGTGCCAGCAGCGCGGGACCGTTTGTCAATGAGCAGTTCTTC
CASSAGPFVNEQFF
>.|TRBV7-2|.|TRBJ2-4|15
TGTGCCAGCAGCTTTAACTCTGGACAGTTAAACATTCAGTACTTC
CASSFNSGQLNIQYF
>TRBD2|TRBV5-6|.|TRBJ2-3|15
TGTGCCAGCAGTCGACTAGCGCTGAACACAGATACGCAGTATTTT
CASSRLALNTDTQYF
>.|TRBV28|few|TRBJ2-1|11
TGTGCCAGCAAACAGGAGGGAGAGCAGTTCTTC
CASKQEGEQFF
>.|TRBV6-6|few|TRBJ2-6|16
TGTGCCAGCAGTCCCATCCTGGGCGAAGGGGCCAACGTCCTGACTTTC
CASSPILGEGANVLTF
>TRBD1|TRBV30|.|TRBJ2-2|15
TGTGCCTGGAGTTCTGGACAGGGGGTAACCGGGGAGCTGTTTTTT
CAWSSGQGVTGELFF
>TRBD2|TRBV7-7|.|TRBJ2-7|15
TGTGCTAGCAGCTTAGCGGGAGAGGGATCCTACGAGCAGTACTTC
CASSLAGEGSYEQYF
>.|TRBV28|.|TRBJ1-1|12
TGTGCCAGCAGTCCACCGATTCTGGCCGCTTTCTTT
CASSPPILAAFF
>.|TRBV6-1|.|TRBJ1-1|14
TGTGCCAGCAGTGAAAGTGTTTGGGACACTGAAGCTTTCTTT
CASSESVWDTEAFF
>TRBD1|TRBV5-6|few|TRBJ1-5|15
TGTGCCAGCAGCCCTGGGACAGGGGGCCCCGAAGCCCAGCATTTT
CASSPGTGGPEAQHF
>.|TRBV5-1|few|TRBJ2-1|13
TGCGCCAGCAGTCCTCAACAGGACAATGAGCAGTTCTTC
CASSPQQDNEQFF
>TRBD1|TRBV28|.|TRBJ2-6|14
TGTGCCATCCCGACAGGGCAAGGGGCCAACGTCCTGACTTTC
CAIPTGQGANVLTF
>.|TRBV7-9|.|TRBJ1-1|15
TGTGCCAGCAGCTTGGGTCAACTGAAGAACACTGAAGCTTTCTTT
CASSLGQLKNTEAFF
>.|TRBV5-6|.|TRBJ2-7|15
TGTGCCAGCAGCTTTAGGCTAGCAAATACCTACGAGCAGTACTTC
CASSFRLANTYEQYF
>TRBD2|TRBV7-9|few|TRBJ2-7|14
TGTGCCAGCAGCGTCGATAGCGGGAGTTACGAGCAGTACTTC
CASSVDSGSYEQYF
>.|TRBV13|few|TRBJ2-7|15
TGTGCCAGCAGCTTAGCCGCTCGAGTTACCTACGAGCAGTACTTC
CASSLAARVTYEQYF
>.|TRBV28|.|TRBJ2-2|12
TGTGCCAGCCGAGAGGTCCGCGGGGAGCTGTTTTTT
CASREVRGELFF
>.|TRBV10-3|.|TRBJ2-7|14
TGTGCCATCAGTGAGTTCAGAGGGGACTACGAGCAGTACTTC
CAISEFRGDYEQYF
>TRBD1|TRBV6-5|few|TRBJ1-5|15
TGTGCCAGCAGTTACGCCTCAGGGGGCCGGCAGCCCCAGCATTTT
CASSYASGGRQPQHF
>.|TRBV14|.|TRBJ2-7|15
TGTGCCAGCAGCCAAGACCCGACAGTCTCCTACGAGCAGTACTTC
CASSQDPTVSYEQYF
>TRBD2|TRBV5-4|few|TRBJ2-4|16
TGTGCCAGCAGCCCCGGGACTAGTGCGGCAAGAAACATTCAGTACTTC
CASSPGTSAARNIQYF
>TRBD1|TRBV19|few|TRBJ2-5|13
TGTGCCAGTAGTGGACAGGGTCAAGAGACCCAGTACTTC
CASSGQGQETQYF
>.|TRBV10-2|.|TRBJ2-5|14
TGCGCCAGCCGGGCACCCGCTGGGGGGGAGACCCAGTACTTC
CASRAPAGGETQYF
>.|TRBV5-1|.|TRBJ2-6|15
TGCGCCAGCAGCTTGGGGACAGATGAGACCAACGTCCTGACTTTC
CASSLGTDETNVLTF
>.|TRBV7-2|few|TRBJ1-3|14
TGTGCCACCAACCGGGGGGGCACTGGAAACACCATATATTTT
CATNRGGTGNTIYF
>.|TRBV5-1|few|TRBJ1-5|14
TGCGCCAGCAGCCCTCAGGGTTTCAATCAGCCCCAGCATTTT
CASSPQGFNQPQHF
>.|TRBV25-1|.|TRBJ2-7|14
TGTGCCAGCAGTGCCCGAGCGGGTCCCTACGAGCAGTACTTC
CASSARAGPYEQYF